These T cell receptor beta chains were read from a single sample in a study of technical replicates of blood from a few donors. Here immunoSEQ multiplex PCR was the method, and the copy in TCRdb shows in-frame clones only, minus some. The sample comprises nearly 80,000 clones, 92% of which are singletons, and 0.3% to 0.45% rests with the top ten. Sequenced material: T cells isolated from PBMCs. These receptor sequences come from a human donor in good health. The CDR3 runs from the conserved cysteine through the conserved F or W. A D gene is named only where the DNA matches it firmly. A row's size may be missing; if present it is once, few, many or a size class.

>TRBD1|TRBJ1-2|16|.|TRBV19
TGTGCCAGTAGTTCCACCTACGGGACAGGGCACTATGGCTACACCTTC
CASSSTYGTGHYGYTF
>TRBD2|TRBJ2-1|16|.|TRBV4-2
TGTGCCAGCAGCCAAGGTAGCGGGAGATGGGGCAATGAGCAGTTCTTC
CASSQGSGRWGNEQFF
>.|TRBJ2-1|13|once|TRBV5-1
TGCGCCAGCAGCTTGGAACTAATCAATGAGCAGTTCTTC
CASSLELINEQFF
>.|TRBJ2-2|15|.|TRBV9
TGTGCCAGCAGCGACAGACAATGGAACACCGGGGAGCTGTTTTTT
CASSDRQWNTGELFF
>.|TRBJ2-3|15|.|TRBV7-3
TGTGCCAGCAGCTTACAGGGACTCTCCACAGATACGCAGTATTTT
CASSLQGLSTDTQYF
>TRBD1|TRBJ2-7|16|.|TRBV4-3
TGCGCCAGCAGCCAATTCTCCGGGACAGCGAGTTACGAGCAGTACTTC
CASSQFSGTASYEQYF
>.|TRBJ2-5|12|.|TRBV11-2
TGTGCCAGCAGCTCTTCCGGGGAGACCCAGTACTTC
CASSSSGETQYF
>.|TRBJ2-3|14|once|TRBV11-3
TGTGCCAGCAGCGTGACTAGGTCAGGGGATACGCAGTATTTT
CASSVTRSGDTQYF
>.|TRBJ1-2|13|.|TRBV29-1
TGCAGCGTCCCGGGAGGGGATAACTATGGCTACACCTTC
CSVPGGDNYGYTF
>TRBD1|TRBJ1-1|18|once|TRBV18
TGTGCCAGCTCACAAGGCATCGGTTCAGGGGGCCCGAACACTGAAGCTTTCTTT
CASSQGIGSGGPNTEAFF
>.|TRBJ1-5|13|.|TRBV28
TGTGCCAGCAGTGTACCAGGTCCTCAGCCCCAGCATTTT
CASSVPGPQPQHF
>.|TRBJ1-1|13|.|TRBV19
TGTGCCAGTAGATATAGACAGAACACTGAAGCTTTCTTT
CASRYRQNTEAFF
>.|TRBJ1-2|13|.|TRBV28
TGTGCCACCTGGGGCCGGGCGTACTATGGCTACACCTTC
CATWGRAYYGYTF
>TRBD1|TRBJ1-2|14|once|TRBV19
TGTGCCAGTAGCGCTCAGGGGGCGCGAAATGGCTACACCTTC
CASSAQGARNGYTF
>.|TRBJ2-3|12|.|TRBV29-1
TGCAGCGTGTCAGATAGCACAGATACGCAGTATTTT
CSVSDSTDTQYF
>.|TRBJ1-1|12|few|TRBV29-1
TGCAGCGTTGAGGGGGGGAACACTGAAGCTTTCTTT
CSVEGGNTEAFF
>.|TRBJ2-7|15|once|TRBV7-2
TGTGCCAGCAGCTTTAGCGGAGGACTGTCCTACGAGCAGTACTTC
CASSFSGGLSYEQYF
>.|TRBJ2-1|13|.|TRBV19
TGTGCCATCCTGAGGTTGGTCTCCAATGAGCAGTTCTTC
CAILRLVSNEQFF
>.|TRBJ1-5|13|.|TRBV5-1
TGCGCCAGCAGCTTGGCTACCAATCAGCCCCAGCATTTT
CASSLATNQPQHF
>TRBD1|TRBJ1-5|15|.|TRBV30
TGTGCCTGGAACCCACAGGGGATTAGCAATCAGCCCCAGCATTTT
CAWNPQGISNQPQHF
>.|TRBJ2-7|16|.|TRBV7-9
TGTGCCAGCAGCTTAAAGTCGGGACTGGCTACATACGAGCAGTACTTC
CASSLKSGLATYEQYF
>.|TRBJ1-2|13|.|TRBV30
TGTGCCTGGAGTGTTGGAGCTTCCTATGGCTACACCTTC
CAWSVGASYGYTF
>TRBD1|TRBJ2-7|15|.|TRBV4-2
TGTGCCAGCAGCCCATCCGGGACAGGGCCCTACGAGCAGTACTTC
CASSPSGTGPYEQYF
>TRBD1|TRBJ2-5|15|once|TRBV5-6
TGTGCCAGCAGCCCTCGGACAGGAGTGAAAGAGACCCAGTACTTC
CASSPRTGVKETQYF
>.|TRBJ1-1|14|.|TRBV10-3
TGTGCCATCAGCGTACAGGGTAGGAACACTGAAGCTTTCTTT
CAISVQGRNTEAFF
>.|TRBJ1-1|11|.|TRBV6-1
TGTGCCAGCAGCCAAGGACAAGAAGCTTTCTTT
CASSQGQEAFF
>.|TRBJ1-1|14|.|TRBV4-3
TGCGCCAGCAGCCAAGATCGGCTCGGCAGGGAAGCTTTCTTT
CASSQDRLGREAFF
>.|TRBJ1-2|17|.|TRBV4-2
TGTGCCAGCAGCCAAGATATTGAAGGTCGCCCCCAGCGAGGCTACACCTTC
CASSQDIEGRPQRGYTF
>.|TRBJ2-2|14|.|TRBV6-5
TGTGCCAGCAGTTACCGGGCGGGCACCGGGGAGCTGTTTTTT
CASSYRAGTGELFF